The rows below give T cell receptor beta chains drawn from one sample of a study of T cells in localized non-small cell lung cancer. TCRdb's table, derived via immunoSEQ multiplex PCR, lists solely in-frame clones and lacks some. The table shows approximately 30,000 clones, with 85% to 90% occurring only once. Sequences were derived from peripheral blood, sampled before any cancer treatment. The receptors come from a male donor aged 60 or older with stage III lung adenocarcinoma. The CDR3 runs from the conserved cysteine through the conserved F or W. Fields, in order: J gene, D gene, V gene, clone size, CDR3 protein, CDR3 DNA. A D gene is named only where the DNA matches it firmly. Expanded clones are given a class, and other clones once, few, many or no size at all.

j_gene: TRBJ1-2
d_gene: NA
v_gene: TRBV6-5
abundance: NA
CDR3aa: CASSYSGRGAKGYTF
CDR3nt: TGTGCCAGCAGTTACTCTGGGCGGGGGGCCAAAGGCTACACCTTC

j_gene: TRBJ1-1
d_gene: NA
v_gene: TRBV28
abundance: few
CDR3aa: CASRAGGIAAEAFF
CDR3nt: TGTGCCAGCAGAGCCGGGGGCATAGCTGCGGAAGCTTTCTTT

j_gene: TRBJ1-2
d_gene: NA
v_gene: TRBV5-4
abundance: few
CDR3aa: CASSLNDGYTF
CDR3nt: TGTGCCAGCAGCTTGAACGACGGCTACACCTTC

j_gene: TRBJ2-1
d_gene: TRBD2
v_gene: TRBV7-2
abundance: NA
CDR3aa: CASSSFRSGRASIEQFF
CDR3nt: TGTGCCAGCAGCTCCTTCCGTAGCGGGAGGGCGTCGATTGAGCAGTTCTTC

j_gene: TRBJ2-7
d_gene: NA
v_gene: TRBV14
abundance: NA
CDR3aa: CASSQAGNFYEQYF
CDR3nt: TGTGCCAGCAGCCAAGCCGGGAACTTCTACGAGCAGTACTTC

j_gene: TRBJ2-7
d_gene: NA
v_gene: TRBV29-1
abundance: NA
CDR3aa: CSGRGGSHYEQYF
CDR3nt: TGCAGCGGCAGAGGGGGAAGCCACTACGAGCAGTACTTC

j_gene: TRBJ2-3
d_gene: NA
v_gene: TRBV6-5
abundance: NA
CDR3aa: CASRRADTQYF
CDR3nt: TGTGCCAGCAGAAGAGCAGATACGCAGTATTTT

j_gene: TRBJ2-3
d_gene: NA
v_gene: TRBV7-7
abundance: NA
CDR3aa: CASSLSTGTDTQYF
CDR3nt: TGTGCCAGCAGCTTAAGCACCGGGACAGATACGCAGTATTTT

j_gene: TRBJ1-5
d_gene: NA
v_gene: TRBV19
abundance: few
CDR3aa: CASSISDMGPQHF
CDR3nt: TGTGCCAGTAGTATCAGTGACATGGGGCCCCAGCATTTT

j_gene: TRBJ2-4
d_gene: TRBD1
v_gene: TRBV5-4
abundance: NA
CDR3aa: CASSLIFQQKDRGGNIQYF
CDR3nt: TGTGCCAGCAGCTTGATATTCCAGCAAAAGGACAGGGGGGGAAACATTCAGTACTTC

j_gene: TRBJ1-5
d_gene: TRBD1
v_gene: TRBV9
abundance: NA
CDR3aa: CASSRRQGPDSNQPQHF
CDR3nt: TGTGCCAGCAGCAGGAGACAGGGACCTGATAGCAATCAGCCCCAGCATTTT

j_gene: TRBJ1-2
d_gene: TRBD1
v_gene: TRBV6-1
abundance: NA
CDR3aa: CASSSLEGAGGYTF
CDR3nt: TGTGCCAGCAGTTCCTTAGAGGGGGCGGGTGGCTACACCTTC

j_gene: TRBJ1-1
d_gene: NA
v_gene: TRBV30
abundance: NA
CDR3aa: CAWTLGPLRTEAFF
CDR3nt: TGTGCCTGGACCTTGGGACCCCTTCGGACTGAAGCTTTCTTT

j_gene: TRBJ2-5
d_gene: TRBD2
v_gene: TRBV11-2
abundance: NA
CDR3aa: CASSLDGRGGTETQYF
CDR3nt: TGTGCCAGCAGCTTAGATGGGCGGGGGGGCACGGAGACCCAGTACTTC

j_gene: TRBJ2-7
d_gene: TRBD1
v_gene: TRBV4-2
abundance: NA
CDR3aa: CASSQVEGQGAHEQYF
CDR3nt: TGTGCCAGCAGCCAAGTAGAAGGACAGGGGGCCCACGAGCAGTACTTC

j_gene: TRBJ2-5
d_gene: TRBD2
v_gene: TRBV5-4
abundance: NA
CDR3aa: CASSLLSGNRETQYF
CDR3nt: TGTGCCAGCAGCTTGCTTAGCGGGAACCGAGAGACCCAGTACTTC

j_gene: TRBJ1-4
d_gene: TRBD1
v_gene: TRBV28
abundance: NA
CDR3aa: CASSLPPATGAYEKLFF
CDR3nt: TGTGCCAGCAGTTTACCCCCGGCAACAGGGGCGTATGAAAAACTGTTTTTT

j_gene: TRBJ1-2
d_gene: NA
v_gene: TRBV6-1
abundance: NA
CDR3aa: CASRGQYTGGYTF
CDR3nt: TGTGCCAGCAGAGGACAGTATACCGGGGGCTACACCTTC

j_gene: TRBJ1-5
d_gene: TRBD1
v_gene: TRBV4-1
abundance: once
CDR3aa: CASSRETGVDQPQHF
CDR3nt: TGCGCCAGCAGCCGAGAAACAGGGGTGGATCAGCCCCAGCATTTT

j_gene: TRBJ2-5
d_gene: TRBD1
v_gene: TRBV5-5
abundance: NA
CDR3aa: CASSPGTGTQETQYF
CDR3nt: TGTGCCAGCAGCCCAGGGACAGGGACTCAAGAGACCCAGTACTTC

j_gene: TRBJ2-7
d_gene: TRBD1
v_gene: TRBV6-1
abundance: NA
CDR3aa: CASSVSRGRDRGLYEQYF
CDR3nt: TGTGCCAGCAGTGTCTCCCGGGGCCGGGACAGGGGGCTTTACGAGCAGTACTTC

j_gene: TRBJ1-1
d_gene: TRBD1
v_gene: TRBV29-1
abundance: NA
CDR3aa: CSARQGATEAFF
CDR3nt: TGCAGCGCTAGACAGGGGGCAACTGAAGCTTTCTTT

j_gene: TRBJ2-2
d_gene: NA
v_gene: TRBV18
abundance: NA
CDR3aa: CASSPQGIGTGELFF
CDR3nt: TGTGCCAGCTCACCACAGGGAATTGGCACCGGGGAGCTGTTTTTT

j_gene: TRBJ1-2
d_gene: TRBD1
v_gene: TRBV6-1
abundance: NA
CDR3aa: CASRHRTGETYGYTF
CDR3nt: TGTGCCAGCAGACACCGGACAGGGGAGACCTATGGCTACACCTTC

j_gene: TRBJ2-5
d_gene: NA
v_gene: TRBV19
abundance: NA
CDR3aa: CASTSGETQYF
CDR3nt: TGTGCCAGTACTAGTGGCGAGACCCAGTACTTC

j_gene: TRBJ1-2
d_gene: NA
v_gene: TRBV4-1
abundance: NA
CDR3aa: CASSPRVNYGYTF
CDR3nt: TGCGCCAGCAGCCCCCGGGTCAACTATGGCTACACCTTC

j_gene: TRBJ2-1
d_gene: TRBD2
v_gene: TRBV25-1
abundance: NA
CDR3aa: CASKAGLYNEQFF
CDR3nt: TGTGCCAGCAAAGCGGGGCTCTACAATGAGCAGTTCTTC

j_gene: TRBJ2-3
d_gene: NA
v_gene: TRBV6-1
abundance: NA
CDR3aa: CASSDVSRSTDTQYF
CDR3nt: TGTGCCAGCAGTGATGTAAGCCGGAGCACAGATACGCAGTATTTT

j_gene: TRBJ1-2
d_gene: NA
v_gene: TRBV6-6
abundance: NA
CDR3aa: CASSYASNYGYTF
CDR3nt: TGTGCCAGCAGTTACGCCAGCAACTATGGCTACACCTTC

j_gene: TRBJ1-4
d_gene: NA
v_gene: TRBV28
abundance: NA
CDR3aa: CASNKGVGVEKLFF
CDR3nt: TGTGCCAGCAATAAGGGGGTCGGGGTCGAAAAACTGTTTTTT

j_gene: TRBJ1-1
d_gene: NA
v_gene: TRBV5-6
abundance: NA
CDR3aa: CASHRVAQNTEAFF
CDR3nt: TGTGCCAGCCACCGGGTGGCGCAGAACACTGAAGCTTTCTTT

j_gene: TRBJ2-1
d_gene: NA
v_gene: TRBV7-2
abundance: NA
CDR3aa: CASSPQGGGYEQFF
CDR3nt: TGTGCCAGCAGCCCCCAGGGGGGGGGCTATGAGCAGTTCTTC

j_gene: TRBJ2-1
d_gene: TRBD2
v_gene: TRBV9
abundance: once
CDR3aa: CASSVEDGGSIYNEQFF
CDR3nt: TGTGCCAGCAGCGTAGAGGATGGCGGGAGCATCTACAATGAGCAGTTCTTC

j_gene: TRBJ2-5
d_gene: TRBD2
v_gene: TRBV27
abundance: NA
CDR3aa: CASSRLAMETQYF
CDR3nt: TGTGCCAGCAGCAGACTAGCGATGGAGACCCAGTACTTC

j_gene: TRBJ1-2
d_gene: NA
v_gene: TRBV15
abundance: NA
CDR3aa: CATSRDVGLRGNGYTF
CDR3nt: TGCGCCACCAGCAGAGATGTAGGGTTGCGGGGGAATGGCTACACCTTC

j_gene: TRBJ1-2
d_gene: NA
v_gene: TRBV10-3
abundance: once
CDR3aa: CAISEGRTVGAYGYTF
CDR3nt: TGTGCCATCTCCGAGGGTCGGACAGTAGGGGCCTATGGCTACACCTTC

j_gene: TRBJ2-2
d_gene: NA
v_gene: TRBV11-3
abundance: NA
CDR3aa: CASSLLVSVATGELFF
CDR3nt: TGTGCCAGCAGCTTACTTGTTTCTGTGGCCACCGGGGAGCTGTTTTTT

j_gene: TRBJ2-3
d_gene: NA
v_gene: TRBV9
abundance: NA
CDR3aa: CASSVRGETDTQYF
CDR3nt: TGTGCCAGCAGCGTCAGGGGGGAAACAGATACGCAGTATTTT

j_gene: TRBJ1-1
d_gene: NA
v_gene: TRBV5-5
abundance: NA
CDR3aa: CASSLGPANTEAFF
CDR3nt: TGTGCCAGCAGCTTAGGGCCAGCGAACACTGAAGCTTTCTTT

j_gene: TRBJ1-5
d_gene: NA
v_gene: TRBV6-1
abundance: NA
CDR3aa: CASSRTALTNQPQHF
CDR3nt: TGTGCCAGCAGTAGGACAGCGCTAACGAATCAGCCCCAGCATTTT

j_gene: TRBJ2-7
d_gene: NA
v_gene: TRBV6-5
abundance: NA
CDR3aa: CASSYSAGAYSYEQYF
CDR3nt: TGTGCCAGCAGTTACTCCGCGGGGGCTTACTCCTACGAGCAGTACTTC

j_gene: TRBJ1-1
d_gene: NA
v_gene: TRBV28
abundance: NA
CDR3aa: CASSWTALGTEAFF
CDR3nt: TGTGCCAGCAGTTGGACAGCCCTGGGGACTGAAGCTTTCTTT

j_gene: TRBJ2-7
d_gene: NA
v_gene: TRBV11-1
abundance: NA
CDR3aa: CASSPVMSYEQYF
CDR3nt: TGTGCCAGCAGCCCCGTGATGTCCTACGAGCAGTACTTC

j_gene: TRBJ1-5
d_gene: TRBD1
v_gene: TRBV18
abundance: NA
CDR3aa: CASSPGQGGNQPQHF
CDR3nt: TGTGCCAGCTCACCAGGACAGGGAGGCAATCAGCCCCAGCATTTT

j_gene: TRBJ1-2
d_gene: NA
v_gene: TRBV27
abundance: NA
CDR3aa: CASSGYGDEYGYTF
CDR3nt: TGTGCCTCTTCAGGGTATGGCGATGAATATGGCTACACCTTC

j_gene: TRBJ2-3
d_gene: NA
v_gene: TRBV27
abundance: few
CDR3aa: CASQALGTDTQYF
CDR3nt: TGTGCCAGCCAGGCCTTGGGCACAGATACGCAGTATTTT

j_gene: TRBJ1-2
d_gene: NA
v_gene: TRBV7-2
abundance: NA
CDR3aa: CASSSLSGNYGYTF
CDR3nt: TGTGCCAGCAGCTCTCTGTCGGGGAACTATGGCTACACCTTC

j_gene: TRBJ1-3
d_gene: NA
v_gene: TRBV19
abundance: NA
CDR3aa: CASRHVGGRSGNTIYF
CDR3nt: TGTGCCAGTCGGCACGTAGGGGGACGATCTGGAAACACCATATATTTT

j_gene: TRBJ1-5
d_gene: NA
v_gene: TRBV28
abundance: few
CDR3aa: CASSSGGSNQPQHF
CDR3nt: TGTGCCAGCAGTTCAGGAGGCAGCAATCAGCCCCAGCATTTT

j_gene: TRBJ2-2
d_gene: NA
v_gene: TRBV4-1
abundance: NA
CDR3aa: CASSQEVLNTGELFF
CDR3nt: TGCGCCAGCAGCCAAGAGGTGCTGAACACCGGGGAGCTGTTTTTT

j_gene: TRBJ2-1
d_gene: NA
v_gene: TRBV5-8
abundance: few
CDR3aa: CASSYRDVGGGEQFF
CDR3nt: TGTGCCAGCAGCTACCGGGACGTAGGAGGAGGTGAGCAGTTCTTC

j_gene: TRBJ2-1
d_gene: NA
v_gene: TRBV6-5
abundance: NA
CDR3aa: CASRTEGPNEQFF
CDR3nt: TGTGCCAGCAGGACGGAGGGCCCCAATGAGCAGTTCTTC

j_gene: TRBJ2-3
d_gene: TRBD2
v_gene: TRBV6-4
abundance: once
CDR3aa: CASSPGWTSGTDTQYF
CDR3nt: TGTGCCAGCAGCCCCGGGTGGACTAGCGGCACAGATACGCAGTATTTT

j_gene: TRBJ1-5
d_gene: NA
v_gene: TRBV28
abundance: NA
CDR3aa: CASSMGAVGQPQHF
CDR3nt: TGTGCCAGCAGTATGGGGGCCGTCGGTCAGCCCCAGCATTTT

j_gene: TRBJ1-2
d_gene: NA
v_gene: TRBV5-4
abundance: NA
CDR3aa: CASSLVREVNYGYTF
CDR3nt: TGTGCCAGCAGCTTGGTTAGGGAGGTGAACTATGGCTACACCTTC

j_gene: TRBJ1-5
d_gene: TRBD1
v_gene: TRBV6-1
abundance: NA
CDR3aa: CASSEMDRAGQPQHF
CDR3nt: TGTGCCAGCAGTGAGATGGACAGGGCGGGTCAGCCCCAGCATTTT

j_gene: TRBJ2-7
d_gene: NA
v_gene: TRBV7-2
abundance: NA
CDR3aa: CASSLGPITVLSYEQYF
CDR3nt: TGTGCCAGCAGCTTAGGACCCATAACGGTACTCTCCTACGAGCAGTACTTC

j_gene: TRBJ2-1
d_gene: TRBD2
v_gene: TRBV5-6
abundance: NA
CDR3aa: CASSLGSGKNSYNEQFF
CDR3nt: TGTGCCAGCAGCTTGGGTAGCGGGAAAAACTCCTACAATGAGCAGTTCTTC